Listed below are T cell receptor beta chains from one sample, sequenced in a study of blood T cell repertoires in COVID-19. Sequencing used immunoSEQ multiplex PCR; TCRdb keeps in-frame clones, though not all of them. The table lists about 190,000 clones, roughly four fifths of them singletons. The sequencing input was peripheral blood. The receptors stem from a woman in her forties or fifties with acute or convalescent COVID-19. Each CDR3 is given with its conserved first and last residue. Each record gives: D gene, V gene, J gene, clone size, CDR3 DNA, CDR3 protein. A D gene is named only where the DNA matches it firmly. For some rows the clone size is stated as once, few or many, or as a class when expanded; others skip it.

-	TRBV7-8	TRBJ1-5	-	TGTGCCAGCAGCGAATTGACAGGCCTCAATCAGCCCCAGCATTTT	CASSELTGLNQPQHF
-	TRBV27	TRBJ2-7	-	TGTGCCAGCAGCCTCCTAGGTACGGGAAGGGACGAGCAGTACTTC	CASSLLGTGRDEQYF
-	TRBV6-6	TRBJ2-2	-	TGTGCCAGCTCCTCTGGCCCTAACACCGGGGAGCTGTTTTTT	CASSSGPNTGELFF
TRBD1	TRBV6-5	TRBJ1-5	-	TGTGCCAGCAGGGGACAGCTCTACCAGCCCCAGCATTTT	CASRGQLYQPQHF
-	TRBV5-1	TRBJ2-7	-	TGCGCCAGCAGCTTGGATTCTAGGGAGCAGTACTTC	CASSLDSREQYF
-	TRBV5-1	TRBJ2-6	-	TGCGCCAGCAGCTTGGCAGTTGGGGCCAACGTCCTAACTTTC	CASSLAVGANVLTF
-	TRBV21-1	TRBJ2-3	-	TGTGCCAGCAGCAAAGATGGAGGGGAGGGCCCCACAGATACGCAGTATTTT	CASSKDGGEGPTDTQYF
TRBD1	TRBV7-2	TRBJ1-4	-	TGTGCCAGCAGCTTATTAGGGCGTGGACAGGGAGGTGGAAAACTGTTTTTT	CASSLLGRGQGGGKLFF
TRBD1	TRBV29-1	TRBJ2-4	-	TGCAGCGTTTCAATAGGGACAGGGAAAAACATTCAGTACTTC	CSVSIGTGKNIQYF
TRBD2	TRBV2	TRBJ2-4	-	TGTGCCAGCAGCTTAGAAGCGCGGGGGGGTAGAAACATTCAGTACTTC	CASSLEARGGRNIQYF
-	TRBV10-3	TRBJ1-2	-	TGTGCCATCAGTGTGGCAGGGAGGGCTGGCTACACCTTC	CAISVAGRAGYTF
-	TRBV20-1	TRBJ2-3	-	TGCAGTGCTAGTGGGCAGGGCCGCCCAGATACGCAGTATTTT	CSASGQGRPDTQYF
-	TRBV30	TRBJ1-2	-	TGTGCCTGGAGTGGTTCGAGTCTGCGTGGCTACACCTTC	CAWSGSSLRGYTF
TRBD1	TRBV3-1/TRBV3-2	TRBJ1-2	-	TGTGCCAGCAGCAAACGGACAGGGGATGGCTACACCTTC	CASSKRTGDGYTF
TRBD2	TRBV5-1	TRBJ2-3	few	TGCGCCAGCAGCAGTAGCGGGGGGGGGCGCACAGATACGCAGTATTTT	CASSSSGGGRTDTQYF
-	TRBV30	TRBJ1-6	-	TGTGCCTGGTCCGGAGGGACTGTTGGCTCCTATAATTCACCCCTCCACTTT	CAWSGGTVGSYNSPLHF
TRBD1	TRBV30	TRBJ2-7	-	TGTGCCTGGAGTGTCACAGGGGGTGGCTACGAGCAGTACTTC	CAWSVTGGGYEQYF
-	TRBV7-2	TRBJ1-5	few	TGTGCCAGCAGCTTAGGCGACAGAGCTAATCAGCCCCAGCATTTT	CASSLGDRANQPQHF
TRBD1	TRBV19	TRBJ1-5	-	TGTGCCAGCAGTGGGGGGACAGGGGGGAGAGGCAATCAGCCCCAGCATTTT	CASSGGTGGRGNQPQHF
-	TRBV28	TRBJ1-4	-	TGTGCCAGCAACATTTCCGGGGAAAAACTGTTTTTT	CASNISGEKLFF
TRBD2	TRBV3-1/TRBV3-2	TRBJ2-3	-	TGTGCCAGCAGTTTGGGGGGGATCACAGATACGCAGTATTTT	CASSLGGITDTQYF
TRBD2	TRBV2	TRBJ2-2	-	TGTGCCAGCAGTCGGACTAGCGCTGGCGGGGAGCTGTTTTTT	CASSRTSAGGELFF
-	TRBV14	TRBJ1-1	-	TGTGCCAGCAGCCATTCTAGTTGGACAGCTGAAGCTTTCTTT	CASSHSSWTAEAFF
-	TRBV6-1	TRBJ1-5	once	TGTGCCAGCAGTGAAGCGCAGGTCTATAGCAATCAGCCCCAGCATTTT	CASSEAQVYSNQPQHF
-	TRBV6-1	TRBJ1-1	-	TGTGCCAGCAGTGAACGGCCTCTAGCAGCTTTCTTT	CASSERPLAAFF
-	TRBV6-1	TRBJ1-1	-	TGTGCCAGCAGTGATTGGAGGAAGAACACTGAAGCTTTCTTT	CASSDWRKNTEAFF
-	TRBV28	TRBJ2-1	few	TGTGCCAGCAGCCGACAGGGAGGAGGGAATGAGCAGTTCTTC	CASSRQGGGNEQFF
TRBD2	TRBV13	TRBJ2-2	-	TGTGCCAGCAGCTCAGATGGGACTAGCCGATCCGGGGAGCTGTTTTTT	CASSSDGTSRSGELFF
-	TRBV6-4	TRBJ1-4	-	TGTGCCAGCAGTGAAAATGTATTGGGGAGCGGAGCTAATGAAAAACTGTTTTTT	CASSENVLGSGANEKLFF
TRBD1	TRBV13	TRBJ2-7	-	TGTGCCAGCAGCCCTTGGGACAGCTACGAGCAGTACTTC	CASSPWDSYEQYF
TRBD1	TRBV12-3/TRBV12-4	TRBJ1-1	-	TGTGCCAGAGGACAGGGTAGGACTGAAGCTTTCTTT	CARGQGRTEAFF
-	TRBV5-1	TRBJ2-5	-	TGCGCCAGCAGCTTAAACCCAGGGGAGACCCAGTACTTC	CASSLNPGETQYF
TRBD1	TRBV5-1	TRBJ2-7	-	TGCGCCAGCAGCTCTCCAGGACAGGGGGTTACGTACGAGCAGTACTTC	CASSSPGQGVTYEQYF
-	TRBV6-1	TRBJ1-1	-	TGTGCCAGCAGTGGGGAGAGGGGGTTGGTGTACACTGAAGCTTTCTTT	CASSGERGLVYTEAFF
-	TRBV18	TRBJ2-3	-	TGTGCCAGCTCACTTAGCGGTAGCACAGATACGCAGTATTTT	CASSLSGSTDTQYF
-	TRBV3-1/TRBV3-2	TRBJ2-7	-	TGTGCCAGCAGCAACGCAGCGGACAGAGGAGAGCAGTACTTC	CASSNAADRGEQYF
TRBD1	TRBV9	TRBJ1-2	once	TGTGCCAGCAGCATTACCGGGACAGACTTTGGCTACACCTTC	CASSITGTDFGYTF
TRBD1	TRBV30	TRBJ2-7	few	TGTGCCTGGAGTCGGACAGGGCCCGAGCAGTACTTC	CAWSRTGPEQYF
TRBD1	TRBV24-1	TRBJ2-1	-	TGTGCCACCAGTGATTTTCAGTCAACACCGGGACAGGCGACCCTTCGGATTGTCGATGAGCAGTTCTTC	CATSDFQSTPGQATLRIVDEQFF
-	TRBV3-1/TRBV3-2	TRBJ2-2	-	TGTGCCAGCAGCCAAGTCGCCGGGGAGCTGTTTTTT	CASSQVAGELFF
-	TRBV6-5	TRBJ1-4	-	TGTGCCAGCAGTCCCGGACATTTCACTAATGAAAAACTGTTTTTT	CASSPGHFTNEKLFF
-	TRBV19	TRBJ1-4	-	TGTGCCAGTAGTACAACCGCGGGACGCTGGGAAAAACTGTTTTTT	CASSTTAGRWEKLFF
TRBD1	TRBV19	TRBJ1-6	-	TGTGCCAGTAGTATTCGACAGGGGGTTTCACCCCTCCACTTT	CASSIRQGVSPLHF
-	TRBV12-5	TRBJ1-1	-	TGTGCTAGTGGCTCGGGGGTAAGGAACACTGAAGCTTTCTTT	CASGSGVRNTEAFF
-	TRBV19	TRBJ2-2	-	TGTGCCAGTAGTAGGGGCAGGGGCCCCGGGGAGCTGTTTTTT	CASSRGRGPGELFF
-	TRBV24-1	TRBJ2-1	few	TGTGCCACCAGTGATTTGGTCGATGAGCAGTTCTTC	CATSDLVDEQFF
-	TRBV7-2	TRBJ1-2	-	TGTGCCAGCAGCTTAGGACAGGCTGGCCCCTATGGCTACACCTTC	CASSLGQAGPYGYTF
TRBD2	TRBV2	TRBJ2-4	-	TGTGCCAGCTCAACCCGGGCTCGGGGGGGCATTCAGTACTTC	CASSTRARGGIQYF
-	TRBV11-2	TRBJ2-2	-	TGTGCCAGCAGCTTATTCCACAGGGACACCGGGGAGCTGTTTTTT	CASSLFHRDTGELFF
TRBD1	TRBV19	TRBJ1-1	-	TGTGCCAGTAGATCGATTACAGGGGGACCCTATATGAACACTGAAGCTTTCTTT	CASRSITGGPYMNTEAFF
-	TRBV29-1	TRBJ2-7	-	TGCAGCGTTGAAGAGGGCAGGCTCTACGAGCAGTACTTC	CSVEEGRLYEQYF
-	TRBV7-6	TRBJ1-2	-	TGTGCCAGCAGCCCGGACGGGAAATATGGCTACACCTTC	CASSPDGKYGYTF
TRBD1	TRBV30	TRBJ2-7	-	TGTGCCTGGAGTGCGCCTCGACAGGGGTACTACGAGCAGTACTTC	CAWSAPRQGYYEQYF
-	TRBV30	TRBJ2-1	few	TGTGCCTGGATCACGCTTAGAGAGCAGTTCTTC	CAWITLREQFF
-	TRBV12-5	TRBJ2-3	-	TGTGCTAGTGGTTTCTCGGGATCGGCGGATACGCAGTATTTT	CASGFSGSADTQYF
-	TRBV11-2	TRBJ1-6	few	TGTGCCAGCACCACAGGACCGGAGCGTACACCCCTCCACTTT	CASTTGPERTPLHF
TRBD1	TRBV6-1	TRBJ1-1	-	TGTGCCAGCAGTGGGCTGACAGGGGGACATATGAACGCTGAAGCTTTCTTT	CASSGLTGGHMNAEAFF
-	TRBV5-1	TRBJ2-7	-	TGCGCCAGCAGCCCCCGGGACTTAAATTACGAGCAGTACTTC	CASSPRDLNYEQYF
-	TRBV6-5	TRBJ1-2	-	TGTGCCAGCAGTTTCTTCGGGGAAGCTAACTATGGCTACACCTTC	CASSFFGEANYGYTF
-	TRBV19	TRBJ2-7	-	TGTGCCAGTAGGCGAAACGACGGGAACGAGCAGTACTTC	CASRRNDGNEQYF